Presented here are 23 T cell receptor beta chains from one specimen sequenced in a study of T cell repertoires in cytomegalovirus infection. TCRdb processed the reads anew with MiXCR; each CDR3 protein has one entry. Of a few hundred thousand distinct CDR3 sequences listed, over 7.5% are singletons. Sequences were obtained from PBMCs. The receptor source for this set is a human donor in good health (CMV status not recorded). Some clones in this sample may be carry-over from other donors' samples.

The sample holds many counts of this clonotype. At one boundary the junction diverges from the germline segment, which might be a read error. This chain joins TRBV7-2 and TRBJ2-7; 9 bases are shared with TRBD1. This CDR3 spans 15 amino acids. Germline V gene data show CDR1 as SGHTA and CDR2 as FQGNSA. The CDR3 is CASSIAGTGRREQYF. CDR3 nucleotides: TGTGCCAGCAGCATAGCCGGGACAGGGAGGCGCGAGCAGTACTTC.

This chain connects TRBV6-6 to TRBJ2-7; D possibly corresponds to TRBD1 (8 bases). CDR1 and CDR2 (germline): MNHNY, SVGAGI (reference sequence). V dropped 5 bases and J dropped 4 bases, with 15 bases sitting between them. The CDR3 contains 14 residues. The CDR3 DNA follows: TGTGCCAGCAGTAACTACAGGGGGGGTTACGAGCAGTACTTC. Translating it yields CASSNYRGGYEQYF.

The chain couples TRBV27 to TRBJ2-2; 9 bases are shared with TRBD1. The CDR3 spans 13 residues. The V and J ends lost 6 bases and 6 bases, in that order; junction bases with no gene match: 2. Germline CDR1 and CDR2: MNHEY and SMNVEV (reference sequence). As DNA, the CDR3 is TGTGCCAGCAGGGGACAGGGCCCCGGGGAGCTGTTTTTT. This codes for CASRGQGPGELFF.

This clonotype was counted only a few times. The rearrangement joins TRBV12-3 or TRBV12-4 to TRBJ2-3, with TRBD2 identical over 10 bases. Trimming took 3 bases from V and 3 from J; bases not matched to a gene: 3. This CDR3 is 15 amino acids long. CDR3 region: CASSLSGGATDTQYF. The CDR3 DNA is TGTGCCAGCAGTTTGAGCGGGGGGGCGACAGATACGCAGTATTTT.

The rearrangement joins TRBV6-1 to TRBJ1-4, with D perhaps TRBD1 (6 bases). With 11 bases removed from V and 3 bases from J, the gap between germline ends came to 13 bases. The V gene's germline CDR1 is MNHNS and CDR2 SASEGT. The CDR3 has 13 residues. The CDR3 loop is CAGGRVANEKLFF. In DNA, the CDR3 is TGTGCCGGGGGCAGGGTGGCTAATGAAAAACTGTTTTTT.

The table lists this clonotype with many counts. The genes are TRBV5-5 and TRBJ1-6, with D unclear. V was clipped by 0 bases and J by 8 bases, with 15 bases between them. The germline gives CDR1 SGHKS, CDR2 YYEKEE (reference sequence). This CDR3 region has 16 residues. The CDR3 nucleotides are TGTGCCAGCAGCTTGGCACCCACCGACAATTATTCACCCCTCCACTTT. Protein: CASSLAPTDNYSPLHF.

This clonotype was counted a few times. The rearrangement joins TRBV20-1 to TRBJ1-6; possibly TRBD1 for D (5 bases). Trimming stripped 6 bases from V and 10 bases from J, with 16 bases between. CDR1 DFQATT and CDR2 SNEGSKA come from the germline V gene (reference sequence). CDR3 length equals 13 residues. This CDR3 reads CSAWPGPRSPLHF. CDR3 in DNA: TGCAGTGCCTGGCCGGGGCCAAGGTCACCCCTCCACTTT.

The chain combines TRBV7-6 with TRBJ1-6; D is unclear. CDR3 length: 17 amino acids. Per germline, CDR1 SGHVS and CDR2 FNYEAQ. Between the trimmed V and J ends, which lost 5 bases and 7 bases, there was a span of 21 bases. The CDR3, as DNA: TGTGCCAGCAGCCCTACCGGAGTGCACGGACCCAATTCACCCCTCCACTTT. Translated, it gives CASSPTGVHGPNSPLHF.

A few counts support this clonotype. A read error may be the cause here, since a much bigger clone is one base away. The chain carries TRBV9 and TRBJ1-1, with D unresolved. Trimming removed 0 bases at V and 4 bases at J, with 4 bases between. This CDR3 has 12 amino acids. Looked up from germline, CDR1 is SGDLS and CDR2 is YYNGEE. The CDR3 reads CASSVGGTEAFF. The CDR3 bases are TGTGCCAGCAGCGTAGGGGGCACTGAAGCTTTCTTT.

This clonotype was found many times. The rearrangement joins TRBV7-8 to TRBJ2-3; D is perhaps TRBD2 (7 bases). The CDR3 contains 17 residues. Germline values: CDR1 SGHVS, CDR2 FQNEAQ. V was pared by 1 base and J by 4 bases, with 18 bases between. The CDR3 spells CASSLVVHGGLPDTQYF. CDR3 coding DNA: TGTGCCAGCAGCTTAGTAGTGCACGGGGGGCTCCCAGATACGCAGTATTTT.

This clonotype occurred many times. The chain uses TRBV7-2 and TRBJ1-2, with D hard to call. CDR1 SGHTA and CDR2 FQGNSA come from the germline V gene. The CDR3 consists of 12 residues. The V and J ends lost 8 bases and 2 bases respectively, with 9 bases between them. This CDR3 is CASGQQNYGYTF. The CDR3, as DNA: TGTGCCAGCGGCCAACAGAACTATGGCTACACCTTC.

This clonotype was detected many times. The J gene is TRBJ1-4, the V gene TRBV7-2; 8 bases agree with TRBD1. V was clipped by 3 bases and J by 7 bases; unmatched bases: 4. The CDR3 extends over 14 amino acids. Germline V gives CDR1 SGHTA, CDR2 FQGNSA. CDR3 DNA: TGTGCCAGCAGCTTTACCCAGGGGGCTGAAAAACTGTTTTTT. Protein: CASSFTQGAEKLFF.

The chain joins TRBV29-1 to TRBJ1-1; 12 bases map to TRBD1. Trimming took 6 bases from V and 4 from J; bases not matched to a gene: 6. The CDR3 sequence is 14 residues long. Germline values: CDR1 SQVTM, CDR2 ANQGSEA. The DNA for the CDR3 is TGCAGCGTGGGGGACAGGGGGCGGGTCACTGAAGCTTTCTTT. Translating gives CSVGDRGRVTEAFF.

CDR3 sequence (DNA): TGTGCCAGCAGTTCGGGGACAGGGGGGAGTCTTGGAGGCTACACCTTC. Protein sequence: CASSSGTGGSLGGYTF. J is TRBJ1-2 and V is TRBV28, with 11 nucleotides matching TRBD1. CDR1 MDHEN and CDR2 SYDVKM come from the germline V gene. V lost 4 bases and J lost 8; bases outside the gene matches: 12. The CDR3 sequence is 16 residues long.

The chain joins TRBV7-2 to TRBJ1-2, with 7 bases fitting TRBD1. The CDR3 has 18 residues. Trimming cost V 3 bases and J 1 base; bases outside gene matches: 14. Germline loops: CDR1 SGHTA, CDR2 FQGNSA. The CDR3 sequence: CASSFFPGQSRINYGYTF. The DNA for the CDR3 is TGTGCCAGCAGCTTTTTCCCGGGACAGAGCCGAATTAACTATGGCTACACCTTC.

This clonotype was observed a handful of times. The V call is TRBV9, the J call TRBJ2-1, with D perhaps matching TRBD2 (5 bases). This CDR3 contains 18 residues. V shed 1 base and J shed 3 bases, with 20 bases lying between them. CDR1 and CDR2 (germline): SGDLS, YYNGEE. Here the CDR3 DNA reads TGTGCCAGCAGCGTACTAGCCGGCTCCGAAACCTACTACAATGAGCAGTTCTTC. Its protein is CASSVLAGSETYYNEQFF.

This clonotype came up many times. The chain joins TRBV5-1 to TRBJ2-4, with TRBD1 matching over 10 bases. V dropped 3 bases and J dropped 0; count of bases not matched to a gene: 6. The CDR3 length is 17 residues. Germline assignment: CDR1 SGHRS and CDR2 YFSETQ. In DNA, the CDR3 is TGCGCCAGCAGCTCGGACAGGGGGATCTTAGCCAAAAACATTCAGTACTTC. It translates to CASSSDRGILAKNIQYF.

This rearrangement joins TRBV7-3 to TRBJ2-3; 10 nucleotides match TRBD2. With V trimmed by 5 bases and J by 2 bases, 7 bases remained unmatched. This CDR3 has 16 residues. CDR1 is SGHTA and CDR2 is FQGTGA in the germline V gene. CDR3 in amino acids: CASSGGTSVSTDTQYF. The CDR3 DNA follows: TGTGCCAGCAGCGGGGGGACTAGCGTTTCCACAGATACGCAGTATTTT.

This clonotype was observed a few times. The CDR3 DNA sequence: TGTGCCAGCAGCTTCCATTCCGGGACTAGCGGGAAGAGCTCCTACAATGAGCAGTTCTTC. It codes for CASSFHSGTSGKSSYNEQFF. The genes are TRBV7-2 and TRBJ2-1; 13 nucleotides agree with TRBD2. The V gene's germline CDR1 is SGHTA and CDR2 FQGNSA. This CDR3 contains 20 residues. V shed 3 bases and J 0 bases; nucleotides not matched to a gene: 11.

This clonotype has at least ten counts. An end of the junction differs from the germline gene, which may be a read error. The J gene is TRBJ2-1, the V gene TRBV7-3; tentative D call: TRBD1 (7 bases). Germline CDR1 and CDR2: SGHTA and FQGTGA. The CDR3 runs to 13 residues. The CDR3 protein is CASSPGAGGGWVF. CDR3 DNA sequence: TGTGCCAGCAGCCCGGGGGCAGGGGGAGGCTGGGTCTTC.

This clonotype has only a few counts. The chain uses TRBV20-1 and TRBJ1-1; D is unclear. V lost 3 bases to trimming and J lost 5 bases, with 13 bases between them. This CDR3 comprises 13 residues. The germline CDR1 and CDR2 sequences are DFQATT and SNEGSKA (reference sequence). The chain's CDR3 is CSASVVGTTEAFF. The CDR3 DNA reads TGCAGTGCTAGTGTGGTGGGCACGACTGAAGCTTTCTTT.

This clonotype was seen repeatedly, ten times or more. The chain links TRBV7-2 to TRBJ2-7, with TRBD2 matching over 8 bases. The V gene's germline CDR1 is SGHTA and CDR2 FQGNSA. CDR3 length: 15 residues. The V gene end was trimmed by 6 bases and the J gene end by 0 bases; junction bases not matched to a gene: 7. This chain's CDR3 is CASRSVAGPSYEQYF. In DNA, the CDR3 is TGTGCCAGCAGATCCGTAGCGGGGCCCTCCTACGAGCAGTACTTC.

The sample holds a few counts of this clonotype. This CDR3 is CASSGQSGANVLTF. CDR3 bases: TGTGCCAGCAGTGGACAGAGTGGGGCCAACGTCCTGACTTTC. The rearrangement joins TRBV12-3 or TRBV12-4 to TRBJ2-6; a weak D match, TRBD1 (6 bases). The CDR3 runs 14 residues. Trimming took off 5 bases at V and 3 bases at J, with 8 bases between the two ends.